This T cell receptor (beta chain) was recovered during a study of graft-versus-host responses after intestinal transplantation. Study-wide results and limits: Allograft clonal ratios (graft-versus-host to host-versus-graft) were high in patients who had graft-donor T cell macrochimerism.

TCRdb keeps only in-frame clones here, not all; method: immunoSEQ multiplex PCR. Of about 10,000 clones listed, approximately 30% were seen once; the top ten hold approximately 5.7%. Plating of some 200,000 CFSE-labeled responder cells was done together with some 200,000 irradiated, violet-dye-labeled stimulator cells. Germline V gene data show CDR1 as MNHEY and CDR2 as SMNVEV (reference sequence). Unmatched junction bases numbered 4, after V lost 5 bases and J lost 1 base. This CDR3 region has 15 residues. The sequence came from a human patient who was an organ donor for intestinal transplantation. Sequencing used alloreactive CD4+ T cells from a mixed lymphocyte reaction culture, obtained before transplantation. Noted subset: CFSE-low proliferating T cells sorted from roughly 6-day pre-transplant mixed lymphocyte reaction (GvH or HvG direction). V gene TRBV27 combines with J gene TRBJ2-1, with TRBD1 identical over 8 bases. The CDR3 here is CASSTQGGSYNEQFF. CDR3 sequence (DNA): TGTGCCAGCAGTACACAGGGGGGATCCTACAATGAGCAGTTCTTC.